Listed here are 31 T cell receptor beta chains from one sample, sequenced in a study of CD8 T cells in ankylosing spondylitis. TCRdb ran MiXCR on the 5' RACE reads and lists one entry per CDR3 protein. Among roughly 440,000 distinct CDR3 sequences listed, more than 15% were seen once. These receptors' antigens are unknown. Overall study results and limits: Characteristic, it appeared, of ankylosing spondylitis blood was a TCR beta motif of roughly 8 highly homologous variants.

Source material: blood, either unsorted or a sorted T cell fraction (not recorded which). Receptor source: a male donor with ankylosing spondylitis.

Only a few counts were recorded for this clonotype. This chain links TRBV24-1 with TRBJ2-2; D unclear. V lost 3 bases and J lost 7, with 5 bases in between. Germline CDR1 and CDR2: KGHDR and SFDVKD. This CDR3 comprises 12 residues. The CDR3 spells CATSDVRGELFF. The CDR3 bases are TGTGCCACCAGTGATGTTCGCGGGGAGCTGTTTTTT.

This chain links TRBV4-2 with TRBJ1-5; D perhaps matches TRBD1 (5 bases). CDR3 length equals 16 residues. Germline loops: CDR1 LGHNA, CDR2 YNFKEQ. V dropped 0 bases and J dropped 5 bases, with 14 bases sitting between them. The CDR3 is CASSQEGRATYQPQHF. DNA of the CDR3: TGTGCCAGCAGCCAAGAGGGCAGGGCAACTTATCAGCCCCAGCATTTT.

This rearrangement joins TRBV29-1 to TRBJ1-1; no definite D call. The CDR3 consists of 11 residues. The germline V and J ends were trimmed by 8 bases and 1 base, with 8 bases remaining between them. CDR1 and CDR2 from the germline V gene are SQVTM and ANQGSEA. Here the CDR3 reads CSHRRNTEAFF. CDR3 sequence (DNA): TGCAGCCACAGAAGGAACACTGAAGCTTTCTTT.

V and J are TRBV12-3 or TRBV12-4 and TRBJ1-1; D is possibly TRBD1 (5 bases). Between the trimmed V and J ends, which lost 5 bases and 5 bases, there was a span of 12 bases. CDR3 length equals 13 residues. CDR3: CASSQGKWTEAFF. The CDR3 DNA reads as TGTGCCAGCAGTCAGGGAAAGTGGACTGAAGCTTTCTTT.

This chain uses TRBV12-3 or TRBV12-4 with TRBJ2-5; 9 nucleotides align to TRBD1. J was trimmed by 2 bases and V by 1 base; bases with no gene match: 8. This CDR3 has 17 residues. CDR3 residues: CASSLGTGTGTQETQYF. The CDR3 nucleotides are TGTGCCAGCAGTTTAGGGACCGGGACAGGGACTCAAGAGACCCAGTACTTC.

This chain links TRBV11-1 with TRBJ2-1; D may match TRBD1 or TRBD2 (5 bases each). This CDR3 contains 18 residues. From germline, CDR1 is SGHAT and CDR2 FQDESV (reference sequence). The V gene lost 3 bases and the J gene lost 5 bases, with 23 bases spanning the gap. CDR3 region: CASSFVALRDRRHNEQFF. CDR3 sequence (DNA): TGTGCCAGCAGCTTTGTAGCCCTCCGGGACCGCCGGCACAATGAGCAGTTCTTC.

V and J are TRBV5-1 and TRBJ2-7, with D possibly matching TRBD2 (5 bases). The CDR3 has 16 residues. V lost 0 bases to trimming and J lost 2 bases, with 15 bases between them. Germline CDR1 and CDR2: SGHRS and YFSETQ. CDR3 sequence: CASSLDEEAVTYEQYF. CDR3 DNA sequence: TGCGCCAGCAGCTTGGACGAGGAAGCGGTAACCTACGAGCAGTACTTC. The variable domain in full, with the rest retrieved from reference TRBV5-1 and TRBJ2-7, is KAGVTQTPRYLIKTRGQQVTLSCSPISGHRSVSWYQQTPGQGLQFLFEYFSETQRNKGNFPGRFSGRQFSNSRSEMNVSTLELGDSALYLCASSLDEEAVTYEQYFGPGTRLTVT.

The CDR3 DNA is TGTGCCAGCAGTCCACTAGGACAAAACAATGAGCAGTTCTTC. It encodes CASSPLGQNNEQFF. V usage is TRBV2 and J usage is TRBJ2-1; D assignment may be TRBD1 or TRBD2 (5 bases each). This CDR3 has 14 amino acids. V was shortened by 5 bases and J by 5 bases, with 13 bases between the two germline ends. Germline V gives CDR1 SNHLY, CDR2 FYNNEI.

The chain carries TRBV27 and TRBJ1-1; D call uncertain. V gave up 5 bases and J gave up 4 bases, with 11 bases separating them. The CDR3 consists of 13 residues. From germline, CDR1 is MNHEY and CDR2 SMNVEV (reference sequence). CDR3 sequence: CASSTQWPTEAFF. In DNA, the CDR3 is TGTGCCAGCAGTACCCAGTGGCCCACTGAAGCTTTCTTT.

This clonotype was observed many times. The chain employs TRBV5-8 and TRBJ1-5, with TRBD1 as a possible D gene (5 bases). Germline assignment: CDR1 SGHTS and CDR2 YDEGEE. Trimming took 2 bases from V and 4 from J, leaving 10 bases between them. The CDR3 runs 14 residues. The chain's CDR3 is CASSFGGVNQPQHF. CDR3 DNA: TGTGCCAGCAGCTTTGGAGGGGTGAATCAGCCCCAGCATTTT.

CDR3 DNA: TGCGCCAGCAGATATTCCGGGACAGGGAATCCCGGGGAGCTGTTTTTT. Translating it yields CASRYSGTGNPGELFF. The chain uses TRBV5-1 and TRBJ2-2; 9 bases align to TRBD1. This CDR3 comprises 16 residues. V shed 5 bases, J shed 6 bases, and the junction held 11 bases outside the gene matches. The germline V gene encodes CDR1 SGHRS and CDR2 YFSETQ.

The chain carries TRBV12-3 or TRBV12-4 and TRBJ1-1, with TRBD1 matching 7 bases. This CDR3 region has 15 residues. The V segment lost 3 bases and the J segment 4 bases; nucleotides outside the gene matches: 8. This chain's CDR3 is CASSLSTGKGTEAFF. CDR3 in DNA: TGTGCCAGCAGTTTGTCGACAGGGAAGGGCACTGAAGCTTTCTTT.

This clonotype was found a few times. The gene calls are TRBV18 and TRBJ1-1; D unresolved. V lost 2 bases and J 3 bases, leaving 13 bases between the germline ends. This CDR3 spans 15 amino acids. CDR1 is KGHSH and CDR2 is LQKENI in the germline V gene. As DNA, the CDR3 is TGTGCCAGCTCACCAATTGAGATGGGAGACACTGAAGCTTTCTTT. Residues: CASSPIEMGDTEAFF.

This clonotype was seen more than once but under ten times. Here the CDR3 DNA reads TGCGCCAGCAGCCTGGGAGGCTTCACAGATACGCAGTATTTT. This encodes CASSLGGFTDTQYF. This chain joins TRBV5-1 and TRBJ2-3, with D possibly TRBD2 on 6 matching bases. Germline V gives CDR1 SGHRS, CDR2 YFSETQ. With 4 bases removed from V and 2 bases from J, the gap between germline ends came to 11 bases. There are 14 residues in the CDR3.

At least ten counts were recorded for this clonotype. The genes are TRBV28 and TRBJ1-6, with D perhaps matching TRBD1 (5 bases). Deletions cut 9 bases from V and 6 bases from J, with 15 bases between. This CDR3 contains 14 residues. Germline CDR1 MDHEN, CDR2 SYDVKM. CDR3 bases: TGTGCCAGTCTTGGGGGTCGACGTAATTCACCCCTCCACTTT. Translated, it gives CASLGGRRNSPLHF. The full variable domain, in which reference TRBV28 and TRBJ1-6 provide the parts outside the CDR3, is DVKVTQSSRYLVKRTGEKVFLECVQDMDHENMFWYRQDPGLGLRLIYFSYDVKMKEKGDIPEGYSVSREKKERFSLILESASTNQTSMYLCASLGGRRNSPLHFGNGTRLTVT.

CDR3 sequence (DNA): TGTGCCAGCACCCCCCGTGGGGGGCACATCTTTTATAGCAATCAGCCCCAGCATTTT. Translation gives CASTPRGGHIFYSNQPQHF. The gene calls are TRBV21-1 and TRBJ1-5; the table assigns TRBD1, which was not confirmed against the DNA. TRBV21-1 counts as a pseudogene. This CDR3 has 19 residues.

At least ten counts were recorded for this clonotype. The rearrangement uses TRBV10-3 and TRBJ2-5, with TRBD1 matching over 7 bases. The germline gives CDR1 ENHRY, CDR2 SYGVKD. Losses at the gene ends were 3 bases for V and 3 bases for J; bases not matched to a gene: 7. This CDR3 is 15 amino acids long. DNA of the CDR3: TGTGCCATCAGTGACCCCCGGGACAGCAAAGAGACCCAGTACTTC. It translates to CAISDPRDSKETQYF.

V gene TRBV7-2 combines with J gene TRBJ2-1; weak D call: TRBD2 (5 bases). This CDR3 region has 16 residues. With 0 bases removed from V and 2 bases from J, the gap between germline ends came to 11 bases. Germline CDR1 and CDR2: SGHTA and FQGNSA. Here the CDR3 reads CASSLAVGAPYNEQFF. CDR3 DNA: TGTGCCAGCAGCTTAGCGGTGGGAGCACCCTACAATGAGCAGTTCTTC.

V gene TRBV27 combines with J gene TRBJ1-5, with D tentatively TRBD1 (5 bases). The germline V gene encodes CDR1 MNHEY and CDR2 SMNVEV (reference sequence). CDR3 size: 17 residues. Deletions cut 4 bases from V and 0 bases from J, with 16 bases between. CDR3 in amino acids: CASSSRGASHSNQPQHF. CDR3 DNA sequence: TGTGCCAGCAGTTCCCGCGGGGCTAGCCATAGCAATCAGCCCCAGCATTTT.

The sample holds many counts of this clonotype. The V gene is TRBV12-3 or TRBV12-4, the J gene TRBJ1-1; D ambiguous. This CDR3 has 13 amino acids. Trimming left V 6 bases short and J 4 bases short, with 12 bases between. The CDR3 DNA is TGTGCCAGCAGGGCTGCCTGGGGCACTGAAGCTTTCTTT. Encoded protein: CASRAAWGTEAFF.

The sample holds a few counts of this clonotype. The chain recombines TRBV7-8 with TRBJ2-3, with TRBD2 matching 8 bases. V was clipped by 5 bases and J by 5 bases; unmatched bases: 15. CDR3 length equals 17 residues. The germline V gene has CDR1 SGHVS and CDR2 FQNEAQ. The CDR3 sequence is CASSPRFRGGGQDTQYF. In nucleotides, the CDR3 is TGTGCCAGCAGCCCCCGTTTCCGGGGGGGCGGACAAGATACGCAGTATTTT. The full variable domain, in which reference TRBV7-8 and TRBJ2-3 provide the parts outside the CDR3, is GAGVSQSPRYKVAKRGQDVALRCDPISGHVSLFWYQQALGQGPEFLTYFQNEAQLDKSGLPSDRFFAERPEGSVSTLKIQRTQQEDSAVYLCASSPRFRGGGQDTQYFGPGTRLTVL.

This clonotype was seen more than once but under ten times. V usage is TRBV7-8 and J usage is TRBJ1-5; D ambiguous. Trimming pared 2 bases from V and 7 bases from J, leaving 15 bases between. The CDR3 runs to 15 residues. Germline values: CDR1 SGHVS, CDR2 FQNEAQ. CDR3 nucleotide sequence: TGTGCCAGCAGCTTACAGTCGGGTTTGAACCAGCCCCAGCATTTT. This sequence encodes CASSLQSGLNQPQHF.

V gene TRBV19 combines with J gene TRBJ2-3; D gene unclear. Germline CDR1 and CDR2: LNHDA and SQIVND (reference sequence). This CDR3 comprises 11 residues. The V end lost 3 bases, the J end lost 6 bases, and 4 bases lay between the germline ends. CDR3 region: CASSMVDTQYF. The CDR3 DNA follows: TGTGCCAGTAGTATGGTGGATACGCAGTATTTT.

This clonotype was recorded a few times. The chain joins TRBV3-1 to TRBJ2-3; tentatively, D is TRBD2 (6 bases). V was pared by 7 bases and J by 3 bases, with 14 bases between. The germline gives CDR1 LGHDT, CDR2 YNNKEL (reference sequence). CDR3 size: 14 residues. The CDR3 loop reads CASKELGGTDTQYF. The CDR3 bases are TGTGCCAGCAAGGAGCTCGGAGGGACAGATACGCAGTATTTT.

This clonotype was seen only a few times. The J gene is TRBJ2-3, the V gene TRBV20-1, with D maybe TRBD1 (6 bases). The V end was cut by 1 base, the J end by 6 bases, with 14 bases between. Germline CDR1 is DFQATT and CDR2 is SNEGSKA (reference sequence). The CDR3 spans 14 residues. Written as DNA, the CDR3 is TGCAGTGCTAGAGCCCCAGGGGCGGGCGATACGCAGTATTTT. Protein: CSARAPGAGDTQYF.

This clonotype was found a few times. The J gene is TRBJ1-6, the V gene TRBV9; the D is unclear. Trimming removed 4 bases at V and 13 bases at J, with 15 bases between. The CDR3 loop spans 13 amino acids. Germline values: CDR1 SGDLS, CDR2 YYNGEE. In DNA form, the CDR3 reads TGTGCCAGCAGCACCGGTTCCGGGTGGCCCCTCCACTTT. Protein: CASSTGSGWPLHF.

The V gene is TRBV19, the J gene TRBJ2-1; 10 bases fit TRBD2. Germline CDR1 is LNHDA and CDR2 is SQIVND (reference sequence). This CDR3 region has 14 residues. V lost 6 bases, J lost 8 bases, and 7 bases stayed unmatched. The CDR3 DNA reads TGTGCCAGTAGGAGGCTAGCGGGAGCGTATGAGCAGTTCTTC. This sequence encodes CASRRLAGAYEQFF.

The table lists this clonotype with a few counts. The CDR3 loop is CSARPGGRGQPQHF. The DNA of the CDR3 is TGCAGTGCCCGTCCAGGGGGTCGGGGTCAGCCCCAGCATTTT. The rearrangement joins TRBV20-1 to TRBJ1-5; 7 bases fit TRBD1. The ends lost 6 bases at V and 6 bases at J; junction bases unmatched: 11. The CDR3 is 14 residues long. The germline gives CDR1 DFQATT, CDR2 SNEGSKA (reference sequence).

The sample holds a few counts of this clonotype. The V call is TRBV9, the J call TRBJ1-2, with D maybe TRBD1 (5 bases). With 4 bases removed from V and 1 base from J, the gap between germline ends came to 14 bases. Germline CDR1 SGDLS, CDR2 YYNGEE. The CDR3 contains 15 residues. For the CDR3, the DNA is TGTGCCAGCAGCTCCAGGGCAAACTTTAACTATGGCTACACCTTC. Its protein is CASSSRANFNYGYTF.

This chain joins TRBV7-2 and TRBJ2-1, with 10 bases that match TRBD2. Germline V gives CDR1 SGHTA, CDR2 FQGNSA. CDR3 length: 16 amino acids. Unmatched junction bases numbered 12, after V lost 4 bases and J lost 9 bases. CDR3 protein: CASSSSGRRRQGEQFF. The DNA of the CDR3 is TGTGCCAGCAGCTCTAGCGGGAGAAGACGTCAGGGTGAGCAGTTCTTC. Full variable domain (missing parts from reference TRBV7-2 and TRBJ2-1): GAGVSQSPSNKVTEKGKDVELRCDPISGHTALYWYRQSLGQGLEFLIYFQGNSAPDKSGLPSDRFSAERTGGSVSTLTIQRTQQEDSAVYLCASSSSGRRRQGEQFFGPGTRLTVL.

In its sample, this clonotype was seen a few times. V usage is TRBV6-5 and J usage is TRBJ1-2; D ambiguous. The length of the CDR3 is 16 residues. Per germline, CDR1 MNHEY and CDR2 SVGAGI. Trimming removed 0 bases from V and 4 bases from J, with 15 bases in between. This chain's CDR3 is CASSYSGRIQGYGYTF. The CDR3, as DNA: TGTGCCAGCAGTTACTCTGGGAGGATACAAGGCTATGGCTACACCTTC.